A single sample gave rise to the 27 T cell receptor beta chains below, sequenced in a study of T cell repertoires in cytomegalovirus infection (dated by TCRdb to about 2019). Antigens of these TCRs are unknown. The treatment or condition label for this specimen denotes: in vitro stimulation with specific CMV peptide epitopes to enrich CMV-specific T cells. The sequencing machine was an Illumina HiSeq 1500. TCRdb reanalyzed the raw reads on its own, using fastp at Q25 for trimming and MiXCR for clone calling, and kept in-frame beta chains. Each CDR3 protein gets just one entry, which takes the most common genes and DNA from the rows behind it. The sample table records approximately 260,000 distinct CDR3 sequences; 20% to 25% of these occur just once. Of the sample, about 21% falls within the top ten clones. Specimen: cultured PBMCs, collected from culture after CMV antigen stimulation. All receptors derive from a human donor in good health (CMV status not recorded). Some clones in this sample may be carry-over from other donors' samples.

This rearrangement joins TRBV12-3 or TRBV12-4 to TRBJ1-1; D is perhaps TRBD1 (6 bases). Trimming removed 8 bases from V and 0 bases from J, with 16 bases in between. The CDR3 has 15 residues. As DNA, the CDR3 is TGTGCCAGCCGAGACTACGGACAGTTGAACACTGAAGCTTTCTTT. This gives the protein CASRDYGQLNTEAFF.

J is TRBJ2-2 and V is TRBV6-2 or TRBV6-3; D ambiguous. This CDR3 contains 13 residues. The germline V and J ends were trimmed by 6 bases and 6 bases, with 11 bases remaining between them. The V gene's germline CDR1 is MNHEY and CDR2 SVGEGT. CDR3: CASSPTGPGELFF. CDR3 coding DNA: TGTGCCAGCAGCCCCACTGGACCCGGGGAGCTGTTTTTT.

This clonotype was detected only a few times. The V gene is TRBV12-3 or TRBV12-4, the J gene TRBJ1-5; 8 bases align to TRBD1. V trimming: 7 bases; J trimming: 6 bases; junction bases outside the gene matches: 11. This CDR3 contains 15 residues. Written as DNA, the CDR3 is TGTGCCAGCACTCACACAGGGGGTTCGATTCAGCCCCAGCATTTT. Its translation is CASTHTGGSIQPQHF.

This clonotype showed up many times. This chain joins TRBV25-1 and TRBJ1-6; D call uncertain. Germline CDR1 MGHDK, CDR2 SYGVNS. The V end was cut by 2 bases, the J end by 6 bases, with 8 bases between. The CDR3 is 14 residues long. CDR3 region: CASSEPGINSPLHF. DNA for the CDR3: TGTGCCAGCAGTGAACCCGGGATTAATTCACCCCTCCACTTT.

This clonotype has a handful of counts. The CDR3 DNA reads as TGCAGTGCTAGAGAAGGGGTCACAGATACGCAGTATTTT. It translates to CSAREGVTDTQYF. The J gene is TRBJ2-3, the V gene TRBV20-1; tentatively, D is TRBD1 (5 bases). CDR3 length: 13 residues. From germline, CDR1 is DFQATT and CDR2 SNEGSKA (reference sequence). Trimming took 0 bases from V and 2 from J, leaving 6 bases between them.

This clonotype appeared a few times. V gene TRBV7-2 combines with J gene TRBJ2-1, with TRBD1 matching over 9 bases. The ends lost 5 bases at V and 8 bases at J; junction bases unmatched: 10. CDR1 and CDR2 (germline): SGHTA, FQGNSA. The CDR3 extends over 15 amino acids. The CDR3 here is CASSQKGTGWDEQFF. CDR3 coding DNA: TGTGCCAGCAGCCAGAAGGGGACAGGGTGGGATGAGCAGTTCTTC.

In its sample, this clonotype was seen many times. The chain employs TRBV7-2 and TRBJ2-7; 8 bases are shared with TRBD1. Unmatched junction bases numbered 4, after V lost 5 bases and J lost 4 bases. Germline V lookup: CDR1 SGHTA, CDR2 FQGNSA. The CDR3 runs 13 residues. This CDR3 reads CASSKRTGYEQYF. In DNA form, the CDR3 reads TGTGCCAGCAGCAAGCGGACAGGGTACGAGCAGTACTTC.

There are a few counts of this clonotype. Germline and junction disagree at one end, which may indicate a read error. The chain is built from TRBV6-1 and TRBJ2-1, with TRBD2 matching 9 bases. CDR1 and CDR2 (germline): MNHNS, SASEGT. This CDR3 region has 13 residues. CDR3 sequence (DNA): TGTGCCAGCAGGAAGGACCCCGGGACTAGCCTCGTCTTC. This encodes CASRKDPGTSLVF.

The V call is TRBV7-3, the J call TRBJ2-1; D remains ambiguous. In germline, CDR1 is SGHTA, CDR2 FQGTGA. The V end lost 2 bases, the J end lost 6 bases, and 20 bases lay between the germline ends. This CDR3 has 17 amino acids. CDR3 DNA: TGTGCCAGCAGCTTAGAGGATCGACGGTGGAGACCCAATGAGCAGTTCTTC. It codes for CASSLEDRRWRPNEQFF.

A few counts support this clonotype. CDR3 sequence reads: CASSQPFKEQFF. CDR3 sequence (DNA): TGCGCCAGCAGCCAGCCCTTTAAAGAGCAGTTCTTC. The V and J genes are TRBV4-1 and TRBJ2-1, with D uncertain. V was pared by 3 bases and J by 10 bases, with 10 bases between. CDR1 and CDR2 from the germline V gene are MGHRA and YSYEKL. CDR3 size: 12 residues.

In its sample, this clonotype was seen a few times. The chain uses TRBV10-3 and TRBJ2-1, with D perhaps assigned TRBD1 or TRBD2 (5 bases each). CDR1 is ENHRY and CDR2 is SYGVKD in the germline V gene. V was shortened by 7 bases and J by 8 bases, with 18 bases between the two germline ends. This CDR3 has 14 residues. The CDR3 nucleotides are TGTGCCATCAATCGGGGCATCGGGACGGATGAGCAGTTCTTC. As protein: CAINRGIGTDEQFF.

The chain employs TRBV9 and TRBJ1-1; TRBD1 matches at 8 bases. Germline assignment: CDR1 SGDLS and CDR2 YYNGEE. V shed 4 bases, J shed 1 base, and the junction held 9 bases outside the gene matches. This CDR3 comprises 16 residues. The CDR3 here is CASSRGTGSRNTEAFF. The CDR3 coding sequence is TGTGCCAGCAGCCGGGGGACAGGCAGTAGGAACACTGAAGCTTTCTTT. The whole variable domain, filled in from reference TRBV9 and TRBJ1-1, reads DSGVTQTPKHLITATGQRVTLRCSPRSGDLSVYWYQQSLDQGLQFLIQYYNGEERAKGNILERFSAQQFPDLHSELNLSSLELGDSALYFCASSRGTGSRNTEAFFGQGTRLTVV.

The J gene is TRBJ1-4, the V gene TRBV15, with D perhaps TRBD1 (6 bases). Germline V gene lookup returns CDR1 LNHNV and CDR2 YYDKDF (reference sequence). Trimming took 1 base from V and 0 from J, leaving 12 bases between them. The CDR3 is 17 amino acids. CDR3 bases: TGTGCCACCAGCAGAGTTCGGCAGGGGTCAACTAATGAAAAACTGTTTTTT. This gives the protein CATSRVRQGSTNEKLFF.

In nucleotides, the CDR3 is TGTGCCAGCAGCCGCTCGTCACTGTACTATGGCTACACCTTC. Translating gives CASSRSSLYYGYTF. The genes are TRBV6-6 and TRBJ1-2; D gene unclear. This CDR3 comprises 14 residues. Trimming took 6 bases from V and 3 from J, leaving 14 bases between them. The V gene's germline CDR1 is MNHNY and CDR2 SVGAGI (reference sequence).

The V gene is TRBV6-1, the J gene TRBJ2-7, with 7 positions matching TRBD1. V gave up 6 bases and J gave up 7 bases; unmatched junction bases: 15. Germline V gene data show CDR1 as MNHNS and CDR2 as SASEGT. CDR3 length equals 15 residues. CDR3 DNA sequence: TGTGCCAGCAGCGAGGACAGGCGCCCTCGTCGGGAGCAGTACGTC. The encoded protein is CASSEDRRPRREQYV.

This clonotype occurred many times. The chain couples TRBV7-6 to TRBJ2-3; 8 bases agree with TRBD2. The germline gives CDR1 SGHVS, CDR2 FNYEAQ. Germline trimming cut 2 bases from V and 5 bases from J; bases unmatched to any gene: 6. The CDR3 sequence is 15 residues long. CDR3 region: CASSLRREGLDTQYF. CDR3 in DNA: TGTGCCAGCAGCTTACGACGGGAGGGCCTAGATACGCAGTATTTT.

The gene calls are TRBV2 and TRBJ2-1; 14 bases line up with TRBD2. Per germline, CDR1 SNHLY and CDR2 FYNNEI. CDR3 length equals 19 residues. Unmatched junction bases numbered 7, after V lost 1 base and J lost 2 bases. CDR3 amino acids: CASSEVGLAGVGTYNEQFF. CDR3 DNA: TGTGCCAGCAGTGAAGTGGGACTAGCGGGAGTAGGAACCTACAATGAGCAGTTCTTC.

The gene calls are TRBV6-8 and TRBJ2-3, with unresolved D. The V end was cut by 6 bases, the J end by 7 bases, with 14 bases between. This CDR3 spans 13 amino acids. Germline V gene data show CDR1 as MNHGY and CDR2 as SAAAGT. The CDR3 here is CASRPPGAHTQYF. The CDR3 DNA reads as TGTGCCAGCAGGCCGCCAGGCGCCCATACGCAGTATTTT.

The chain uses TRBV7-4 and TRBJ2-1, with D perhaps TRBD1 (6 bases). Trimming left V 5 bases short and J 2 bases short, with 13 bases between. The germline V gene encodes CDR1 SGHVT and CDR2 SQSDAQ. The CDR3 loop spans 15 amino acids. The CDR3 sequence: CASSPRGNTYNEQFF. The CDR3 region has the DNA TGTGCCAGCAGCCCTAGGGGGAACACCTACAATGAGCAGTTCTTC. Based on the CDR3 plus reference TRBV7-4 and TRBJ2-1, the full variable domain is GAGVSQSPRYKVAKRGRDVALRCDSISGHVTLYWYRQTLGQGSEVLTYSQSDAQRDKSGRPSGRFSAERPERSVSTLKIQRTEQGDSAVYLCASSPRGNTYNEQFFGPGTRLTVL.

The chain uses TRBV20-1 and TRBJ2-1; TRBD2 is a possible D gene (5 bases). Germline values: CDR1 DFQATT, CDR2 SNEGSKA (reference sequence). This CDR3 spans 14 amino acids. V lost 4 bases, J lost 9 bases, and 19 bases lay in between. The CDR3 reads CSATHSSGKAEQFF. The CDR3 coding sequence is TGCAGTGCTACCCACTCGTCGGGGAAGGCTGAGCAGTTCTTC.

The sample holds many counts of this clonotype. The rearrangement joins TRBV7-2 to TRBJ2-1, with 11 bases that match TRBD2. V trimming: 0 bases; J trimming: 7 bases; junction bases outside the gene matches: 5. The CDR3 totals 16 residues. Germline-derived CDR1 and CDR2 are SGHTA and FQGNSA. DNA for the CDR3: TGTGCCAGCAGCTTAGCGACTAGCGGGACAGGGAATGAGCAGTTCTTC. Its translation is CASSLATSGTGNEQFF.

This chain connects TRBV6-6 to TRBJ1-6; 7 bases match TRBD1. With 5 bases clipped from V and 5 bases from J, the junction kept 6 bases outside the gene matches. This CDR3 has 15 residues. Per the germline V gene, CDR1 is MNHNY and CDR2 is SVGAGI (reference sequence). DNA of the CDR3: TGTGCCAGCAGTCGCACCGGGACAGATAATTCACCCCTCCACTTT. Translated, it gives CASSRTGTDNSPLHF.

This clonotype has only a few counts. This rearrangement joins TRBV20-1 to TRBJ2-4; a possible D gene is TRBD1 (6 bases). The V end lost 5 bases, the J end lost 8 bases, and 10 bases lay between the germline ends. The CDR3 runs 11 residues. In germline, CDR1 is DFQATT, CDR2 SNEGSKA (reference sequence). CDR3 sequence: CSAGGPDIQYF. The CDR3 bases are TGCAGTGCTGGGGGCCCGGACATTCAGTACTTC.

This chain uses TRBV12-3 or TRBV12-4 with TRBJ2-2; D gene ambiguous. The CDR3 spans 13 residues. V was clipped by 6 bases and J by 6 bases, with 11 bases between them. The CDR3 spells CASSLMGSGELFF. As DNA, the CDR3 is TGTGCCAGCAGCCTTATGGGCTCCGGGGAGCTGTTTTTT.

V gene TRBV19 combines with J gene TRBJ2-3, with 7 bases lining up with TRBD2. V trimming: 6 bases; J trimming: 5 bases; junction bases outside the gene matches: 14. Germline CDR1 LNHDA, CDR2 SQIVND (reference sequence). The CDR3 is made up of 16 amino acids. CDR3 region: CASREASGIRGDTQYF. The CDR3 DNA reads TGTGCCAGTAGAGAGGCTAGCGGTATCCGGGGAGATACGCAGTATTTT.

J is TRBJ1-5 and V is TRBV19, with no clear D. The germline CDR1 and CDR2 sequences are LNHDA and SQIVND (reference sequence). This CDR3 contains 13 residues. The ends were cut back, 3 bases at V and 7 bases at J, with 10 bases in the middle. The CDR3 spells CASSMQVGQPQHF. The CDR3 DNA reads TGTGCCAGTAGTATGCAGGTAGGGCAGCCCCAGCATTTT. Variable domain in full (rest from reference TRBV19 and TRBJ1-5): DGGITQSPKYLFRKEGQNVTLSCEQNLNHDAMYWYRQDPGQGLRLIYYSQIVNDFQKGDIAEGYSVSREKKESFPLTVTSAQKNPTAFYLCASSMQVGQPQHFGDGTRLSIL.

This clonotype was detected ten times or more. The chain recombines TRBV6-1 with TRBJ2-3, with 9 bases matching TRBD1. From germline, CDR1 is MNHNS and CDR2 SASEGT. This CDR3 spans 14 amino acids. V lost 7 bases to trimming and J lost 4 bases; unmatched junction nucleotides: 6. CDR3 sequence (DNA): TGTGCCAGCAATACGGGACAGGGACCAGATACGCAGTATTTT. Amino acid sequence: CASNTGQGPDTQYF.